These 23 T cell receptor beta chains came from one sample sequenced in a study of Tregs in tolerant kidney transplant recipients. Data came from immunoSEQ multiplex PCR; TCRdb stores just in-frame clones and leaves some out. The sample lists approximately 69,000 clones; 70% to 90% were seen once. Source: CD4+ T cells from blood, taken before the transplant. These receptors all stem from a human donor who received a combined kidney and bone marrow transplant.

This sequence joins TRBV7-5 and TRBJ1-2; the DNA was not compared with TRBD1, the D call given in the table. TRBV7-5 counts as a pseudogene. The CDR3 runs 21 residues. The CDR3: CARSFTTGQGAIDLPPWGYTF. The DNA of the CDR3 is TGTGCCAGAAGCTTCACGACGGGACAGGGGGCGATTGATTTACCTCCCTGGGGCTACACCTTC.

This chain links TRBV7-6 with TRBJ2-7, with TRBD1 identical over 10 bases. The germline CDR1 and CDR2 sequences are SGHVS and FNYEAQ. V shed 1 base, J shed 7 bases, and the junction held 4 bases outside the gene matches. This CDR3 has 14 residues. CDR3 sequence reads: CASSLEGQGREQYF. The CDR3 DNA sequence: TGTGCCAGCAGCTTAGAGGGACAGGGGCGAGAGCAGTACTTC.

This sequence joins TRBV7-3 and TRBJ2-2; TRBD2 matches at 8 bases. The germline V gene has CDR1 SGHTA and CDR2 FQGTGA. V gave up 1 base and J gave up 4 bases; unmatched junction bases: 5. The CDR3 loop spans 16 amino acids. The CDR3 spells CASSLSGGTSTGELFF. The CDR3 DNA reads TGTGCCAGCAGCTTAAGCGGGGGGACAAGCACCGGGGAGCTGTTTTTT.

The chain has TRBV11-2 and TRBJ2-1; D is ambiguous. This CDR3 region has 14 residues. Trimming stripped 1 base from V and 4 bases from J, with 8 bases between. The germline V gene encodes CDR1 SGHAT and CDR2 FQNNGV. The CDR3 sequence: CASSLVRQYNEQFF. As DNA, the CDR3 is TGTGCCAGCAGCTTAGTGAGGCAGTACAATGAGCAGTTCTTC.

The chain has TRBV19 and TRBJ1-5; no clear D gene. Trimming stripped 3 bases from V and 4 bases from J, with 10 bases between. Germline loops: CDR1 LNHDA, CDR2 SQIVND (reference sequence). The CDR3 contains 14 residues. The CDR3 bases are TGTGCCAGTAGTATCGCGGGGTCTAATCAGCCCCAGCATTTT. Translating it yields CASSIAGSNQPQHF.

V gene TRBV27 combines with J gene TRBJ2-4, with 7 nucleotides matching TRBD1. The CDR3 covers 14 residues. V was pared by 5 bases and J by 5 bases, with 6 bases of the junction left unmatched. The germline V gene encodes CDR1 MNHEY and CDR2 SMNVEV (reference sequence). CDR3 residues: CASSTQGTQNIQYF. The CDR3 nucleotides read TGTGCCAGCAGTACACAGGGGACCCAAAACATTCAGTACTTC.

The chain combines TRBV12-5 with TRBJ2-1; the D is unclear. The CDR3 has 12 amino acids. Looked up from germline, CDR1 is LGHNT and CDR2 is FRNRAP. V was cut by 1 base and J by 12 bases, with 10 bases left in between. CDR3 nucleotides: TGTGCTAGTGGTTTGGGAACCCTAGGGCAGTTCTTC. This sequence encodes CASGLGTLGQFF.

The chain couples TRBV5-1 to TRBJ2-7; TRBD1 matches 11 bases. Germline loops: CDR1 SGHRS, CDR2 YFSETQ. This CDR3 region has 16 residues. V lost 4 bases, J lost 4 bases, and 10 bases stayed unmatched. The CDR3 here is CASSRARTGGGYEQYF. For the CDR3, the DNA is TGCGCCAGCAGCCGAGCCCGGACAGGGGGCGGGTACGAGCAGTACTTC.

The genes are TRBV19 and TRBJ1-2; tentatively, D is TRBD1 (5 bases). Germline CDR1 and CDR2: LNHDA and SQIVND (reference sequence). The ends were cut back, 6 bases at V and 2 bases at J, with 10 bases in the middle. This CDR3 is built from 13 residues. CDR3 coding DNA: TGTGCCAGTAGGGAGGGGTCGAACTATGGCTACACCTTC. It translates to CASREGSNYGYTF.

This rearrangement joins TRBV4-2 to TRBJ2-7, with 7 bases lining up with TRBD1. Looked up from germline, CDR1 is LGHNA and CDR2 is YNFKEQ. The V and J ends lost 5 bases and 5 bases, in that order; junction bases with no gene match: 12. This CDR3 region has 15 residues. The DNA for the CDR3 is TGTGCCAGCAGCACCGTGGACAGGTCAGGGAACGAGCAGTACTTC. Translation gives CASSTVDRSGNEQYF.

This chain uses TRBV5-6 with TRBJ2-1; D unresolved. This CDR3 is 15 amino acids long. With 1 base removed from V and 0 bases from J, the gap between germline ends came to 8 bases. Germline assignment: CDR1 SGHDT and CDR2 YYEEEE. The CDR3 nucleotides are TGTGCCAGCAGCTTGACCACCAGCTCCTACAATGAGCAGTTCTTC. Encoded protein: CASSLTTSSYNEQFF.

The rearrangement uses TRBV18 and TRBJ2-7; D gene uncertain. The germline gives CDR1 KGHSH, CDR2 LQKENI. Trimming shortened V by 0 bases and J by 1 base, and 16 bases separated the two germline ends. This CDR3 spans 17 amino acids. The CDR3 protein is CASSPPFLAGGSYEQYF. CDR3 nucleotide sequence: TGTGCCAGCTCACCACCATTCCTGGCCGGCGGTTCCTACGAGCAGTACTTC. The full variable domain, with the rest looked up from reference TRBV18 and TRBJ2-7, is NAGVMQNPRHLVRRRGQEARLRCSPMKGHSHVYWYRQLPEEGLKFMVYLQKENIIDESGMPKERFSAEFPKEGPSILRIQQVVRGDSAAYFCASSPPFLAGGSYEQYFGPGTRLTVT.

A single count supports this clone. The chain uses TRBV19 and TRBJ2-3; 8 bases fit TRBD1. Losses at the gene ends were 7 bases for V and 5 bases for J; bases not matched to a gene: 8. The germline V gene encodes CDR1 LNHDA and CDR2 SQIVND (reference sequence). The CDR3 runs to 14 residues. CDR3 bases: TGTGCCAGTACCCCGACAGGGGAAGAAGATACGCAGTATTTT. Protein sequence: CASTPTGEEDTQYF.

The V gene is TRBV5-1, the J gene TRBJ1-1; weak D call: TRBD1 (6 bases). Looked up from germline, CDR1 is SGHRS and CDR2 is YFSETQ. Trimming shortened V by 1 base and J by 4 bases, and 11 bases separated the two germline ends. The CDR3 has 14 residues. The chain's CDR3 is CASSLTGLATEAFF. The CDR3 region has the DNA TGCGCCAGCAGCTTGACAGGGTTGGCCACTGAAGCTTTCTTT.

The chain carries TRBV28 and TRBJ2-1, with 7 bases fitting TRBD1. Trimming removed 4 bases from V and 0 bases from J; junction bases left unmatched: 6. The CDR3 contains 16 residues. Germline V CDR1 and CDR2: MDHEN, SYDVKM. CDR3 sequence reads: CASSSQTGSSYNEQFF. For the CDR3, the DNA is TGTGCCAGCAGTTCCCAGACAGGGAGCTCCTACAATGAGCAGTTCTTC. The full variable domain, its missing parts supplied by reference TRBV28 and TRBJ2-1, is DVKVTQSSRYLVKRTGEKVFLECVQDMDHENMFWYRQDPGLGLRLIYFSYDVKMKEKGDIPEGYSVSREKKERFSLILESASTNQTSMYLCASSSQTGSSYNEQFFGPGTRLTVL.

The rearrangement joins TRBV28 to TRBJ1-1; D is perhaps TRBD1 (5 bases). The germline V gene has CDR1 MDHEN and CDR2 SYDVKM. The CDR3 has 13 residues. With 8 bases removed from V and 6 bases from J, the gap between germline ends came to 16 bases. CDR3 sequence: CASGRGGSPEAFF. As DNA, the CDR3 is TGTGCCAGCGGTCGGGGGGGTAGCCCTGAAGCTTTCTTT.

The rearrangement uses TRBV25-1 and TRBJ2-1; 12 bases are shared with TRBD2. V lost 7 bases, J lost 12 bases, and 16 bases stayed unmatched. CDR1 and CDR2 (germline): MGHDK, SYGVNS. The CDR3 spans 16 residues. The CDR3 here is CASIPPGLAGEGWQFF. The CDR3 coding sequence is TGTGCCAGCATCCCACCGGGACTAGCGGGCGAAGGGTGGCAGTTCTTC.

The chain links TRBV10-1 to TRBJ2-7; maybe TRBD1 (5 bases). Trimming took off 2 bases at V and 6 bases at J, with 11 bases between the two ends. This CDR3 has 13 residues. Germline assignment: CDR1 WNHNN and CDR2 SYGVQD (reference sequence). CDR3 region: CASSEDYRLEQYF. In nucleotides, the CDR3 is TGCGCCAGCAGTGAGGATTACAGGCTCGAGCAGTACTTC.

This CDR3 is CASSLRGSNQPQHF. For the CDR3, the DNA is TGTGCCAGTAGTCTCAGGGGTAGCAATCAGCCCCAGCATTTT. The chain has TRBV19 and TRBJ1-5; perhaps TRBD1 as D (6 bases). Trimming stripped 5 bases from V and 0 bases from J, with 8 bases between. CDR3 size: 14 residues. The germline gives CDR1 LNHDA, CDR2 SQIVND (reference sequence). The whole variable domain, filled in from reference TRBV19 and TRBJ1-5, reads DGGITQSPKYLFRKEGQNVTLSCEQNLNHDAMYWYRQDPGQGLRLIYYSQIVNDFQKGDIAEGYSVSREKKESFPLTVTSAQKNPTAFYLCASSLRGSNQPQHFGDGTRLSIL.

V is TRBV5-1 and J is TRBJ2-5; 9 nucleotides match TRBD1. This CDR3 is built from 15 residues. Trimming at V came to 4 bases and at J to 1 base, leaving 5 bases not matched to a gene. Germline lookup yields CDR1 SGHRS and CDR2 YFSETQ. CDR3 DNA: TGCGCCAGCAGCGTCGGGACAGGGCCCCAAGAGACCCAGTACTTC. Translation gives CASSVGTGPQETQYF.

The chain has TRBV28 and TRBJ2-7; 10 bases fit TRBD1. In germline, CDR1 is MDHEN, CDR2 SYDVKM. The CDR3 loop spans 14 amino acids. V trimming: 5 bases; J trimming: 1 base; junction bases outside the gene matches: 2. The chain's CDR3 is CASSRQGASYEQYF. The CDR3, as DNA: TGTGCCAGCAGTAGACAGGGGGCGTCCTACGAGCAGTACTTC. The full variable domain, rest sourced from reference TRBV28 and TRBJ2-7, is DVKVTQSSRYLVKRTGEKVFLECVQDMDHENMFWYRQDPGLGLRLIYFSYDVKMKEKGDIPEGYSVSREKKERFSLILESASTNQTSMYLCASSRQGASYEQYFGPGTRLTVT.

This chain links TRBV15 with TRBJ2-3; 8 bases fit TRBD2. The CDR3 is 17 amino acids. V trimming: 3 bases; J trimming: 2 bases; junction bases outside the gene matches: 10. Germline assignment: CDR1 LNHNV and CDR2 YYDKDF (reference sequence). The CDR3 nucleotides are TGTGCCACCAGCAGGGTGGGTAGCGGGAAATACACAGATACGCAGTATTTT. Its protein product is CATSRVGSGKYTDTQYF.

This chain uses TRBV9 with TRBJ2-1, with 10 positions matching TRBD1. V shed 4 bases, J shed 2 bases, and the junction held 3 bases outside the gene matches. Germline V gene sequence: CDR1 SGDLS, CDR2 YYNGEE. The CDR3 covers 15 residues. CDR3 sequence (DNA): TGTGCCAGCAGCTCTGGACAGGGGGCCTACAATGAGCAGTTCTTC. Translating it yields CASSSGQGAYNEQFF.